This TCR beta chain was sequenced during a study of blood T cells in healthy people across ages (dated by TCRdb to the mid-2010s). The study in broad terms: In model experiments, template switching captured roughly one uniquely barcoded TCR beta cDNA molecule for every two T cells. To track age-related changes in TCR beta repertoire diversity, the study relied on deep sequencing normalized with unique cDNA molecular identifiers. The donors were divided into four age groups: young (average about 15 years), middle-aged (about 39), aged (approximately 62) and long-lived (around 80). Donors of different ages were randomly distributed across sequencing lanes to avoid experimental bias. For two donors (one aged 18 to 29 and one aged 80 or older), the study analyzed two additional independent replicas of 1 million unique cDNA reads from the same blood draw. The investigation overall reported the following: A strong correlation was found between observed TCR beta diversity and the percentage of naive T cells measured by flow cytometry. Bulk unsorted PBMC profiling prevented conclusive comparison of naive and antigen-experienced compartments. As age increased, observed TCR beta diversity per million T cells dropped in a roughly linear way, and a significant reduction was already evident by age 40. Compared with the aged group, the long-lived group had more naive CD4+ T cells, fewer expanded clones and increased TCR diversity, suggesting age selection. Total diversity estimates from one million sequenced T cells were considered lower bounds and underestimates. The CMV infection status of donors was not known, potentially confounding age-related changes in expanded clonotypes.

Sequences LNHNV (CDR1) and YYDKDF (CDR2) are obtained from the germline V gene (reference sequence). The CDR3 runs 15 residues from the cysteine to the phenylalanine. Of all the DNA, just the CDR3 is kept, 45 bases in frame from base 1. Relative to germline, V is 0 bases shorter and J is 13 bases shorter, with 19 bases between their ends. Systemically healthy Caucasian individuals from Russia, roughly 40 in total and aged roughly 6 to 90 years, were included as donors. Each donor gave around 9 milliliters of peripheral blood, collected into EDTA-treated Vacutainer tubes. Ficoll-Paque density-gradient centrifugation was used to isolate PBMCs, with at least 7 million per sample. Trizol reagent was used to extract total RNA from PBMCs, with at least 6 micrograms per sample. The percentages of naive CD45RAhigh/CD27high T cells were determined by flow cytometry on a PBMC aliquot from every donor. The method behind the library was 5' RACE. Instrument on record: Illumina HiSeq 2500. A second PCR of about 6 to 12 cycles was run with a J-beta primer mix and a sample-barcoded 5' primer. A template-switch 5' adaptor carrying 12 random nucleotides introduced a unique molecular identifier onto each TCR beta cDNA molecule. Each sample yielded at least 3 million CDR3-containing paired-end reads. First-strand cDNA was synthesized from all RNA with the Mint cDNA synthesis kit, primed by a TRBC-specific oligonucleotide. All cDNA was treated with uracil-DNA glycosylase and then went through a first 18-cycle PCR with the universal primers M1SS and BC2_uni_R. Processing in the source paper ran as follows. For normalization, 1 million high-quality reads were randomly selected from each sample, with every read carrying a distinct molecular identifier. Reads with shared molecular identifiers were discarded instead of being binned into consensus sequences. MiTCR, with a Q25 quality threshold and the strictest error-elimination algorithm, was used for CDR3 identification, clonotype clustering and error correction. A nonparametric unseen species model using Euler transformation provided a lower-bound estimate of total TCR beta diversity. The public sequencing data were trimmed at Q25 with fastp and processed into clonotypes with MiXCR by TCRdb, which kept only in-frame beta chains. Every CDR3 protein is listed once, alongside the most common genes and DNA of its rows. The V and J calls shown here were made by TCRdb, not taken from the authors' results. The sample yields about 1.5 million distinct CDR3 sequences; 35% to 45% were counted once. The biggest ten clones account for about 3.8% of the sample.

Comment on this clonotype: The antigen this receptor binds is unknown. Base qualities are not provided; no much larger clone lies one nucleotide away.

Sample: blood. The V gene is TRBV15 and the J gene is TRBJ2-1, with no reliable assignment of the D segment. This sequence originates from a woman aged 18-29 years in good health. The bases are TGTGCCACCAGCAGAGATGTGGGCAGCCAAGAGACCCAGTTCTTC. Its protein reads: CATSRDVGSQETQFF.